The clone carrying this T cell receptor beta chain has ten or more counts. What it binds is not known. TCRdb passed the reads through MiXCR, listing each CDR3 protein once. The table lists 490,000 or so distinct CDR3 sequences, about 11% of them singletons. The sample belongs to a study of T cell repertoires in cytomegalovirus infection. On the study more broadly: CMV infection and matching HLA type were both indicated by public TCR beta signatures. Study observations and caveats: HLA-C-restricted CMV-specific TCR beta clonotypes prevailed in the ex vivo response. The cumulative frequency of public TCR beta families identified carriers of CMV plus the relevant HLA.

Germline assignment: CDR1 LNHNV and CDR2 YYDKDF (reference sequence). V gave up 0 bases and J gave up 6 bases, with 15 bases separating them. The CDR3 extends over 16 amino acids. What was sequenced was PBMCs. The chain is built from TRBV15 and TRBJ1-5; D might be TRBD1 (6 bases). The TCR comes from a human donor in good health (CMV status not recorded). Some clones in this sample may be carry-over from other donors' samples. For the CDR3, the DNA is TGTGCCACCAGCAGAGATCAGGCAGGGGCGGGTCAGCCCCAGCATTTT. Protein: CATSRDQAGAGQPQHF.